This T cell receptor beta chain derives from a study of regulatory T cells in long-lasting Graves disease. On the study more broadly: Graves' patients diagnosed newly had used antithyroid drugs under 3 months. Findings and limits, study-wide: Persistent disease preferred TRBV28, TRBJ1-2 and TRBJ2-5; new disease, TRBV20-1 and TRBJ2-1. The analysis examined peripheral blood only and excluded thyroid tissue.

The TCR beta library used iRepertoire HTBI primers with Arm-PCR amplification of CDR3. TCRdb called the multiplex PCR reads again in MiXCR, with one record for every CDR3 protein. The top ten clones hold 8% to 10% of a sample with hundreds of thousands of distinct CDR3 sequences, more than 10% of them seen once. Germline V gene sequence: CDR1 SGHAT, CDR2 FQNNGV. The CDR3 loop spans 14 amino acids. With 1 base removed from V and 6 bases from J, the gap between germline ends came to 10 bases. Time point denoted: newly diagnosed GD, antithyroid drugs for less than 3 months. PBMC-extracted RNA yielded the TCR library. This clonotype occurred many times. Its antigen is still unknown. The sample was also linked to a second study, of T cells in Graves' hyperthyroidism and ophthalmopathy. As that report states: Clinical symptoms, serum thyroxine, TRAb, thyroid ultrasound and orbital computed tomography informed diagnoses.

The genes are TRBV11-2 and TRBJ2-1; D is possibly TRBD2 (5 bases). The clonotype comes from a woman younger than 45 with Graves disease. The input for sequencing was peripheral blood mononuclear cells (PBMCs), taken at new diagnosis, from a patient treated with antithyroid drugs. CDR3 sequence: CASSLGLLANEQFF. The CDR3 nucleotides read TGTGCCAGCAGCTTAGGACTGCTAGCCAATGAGCAGTTCTTC.